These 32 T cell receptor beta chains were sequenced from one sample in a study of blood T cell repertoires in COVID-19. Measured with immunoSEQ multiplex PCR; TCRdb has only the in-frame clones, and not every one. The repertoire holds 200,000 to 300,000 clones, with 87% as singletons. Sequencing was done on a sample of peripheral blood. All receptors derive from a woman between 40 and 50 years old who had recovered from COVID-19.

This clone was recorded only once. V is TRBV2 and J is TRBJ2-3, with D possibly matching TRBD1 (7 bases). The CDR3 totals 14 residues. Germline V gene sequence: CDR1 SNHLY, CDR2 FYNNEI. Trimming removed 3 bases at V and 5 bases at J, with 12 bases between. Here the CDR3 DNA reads TGTGCCAGCAGTGACCAGGGGGGTAGAGATACGCAGTATTTT. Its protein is CASSDQGGRDTQYF.

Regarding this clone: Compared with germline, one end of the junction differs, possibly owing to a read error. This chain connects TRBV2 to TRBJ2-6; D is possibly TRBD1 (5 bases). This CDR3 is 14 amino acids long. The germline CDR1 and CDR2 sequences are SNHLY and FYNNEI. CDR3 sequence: CASSVGARANVLTF. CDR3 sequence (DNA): TGTGCCAGCAGTGTTGGCGCCAGGGCAAACGTCCTGACTTTC.

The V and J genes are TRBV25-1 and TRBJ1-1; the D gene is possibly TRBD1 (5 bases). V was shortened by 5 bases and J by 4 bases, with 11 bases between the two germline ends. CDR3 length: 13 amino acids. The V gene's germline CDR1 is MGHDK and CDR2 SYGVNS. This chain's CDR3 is CASSFGGSTEAFF. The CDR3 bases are TGTGCCAGCAGTTTCGGGGGGAGCACTGAAGCTTTCTTT.

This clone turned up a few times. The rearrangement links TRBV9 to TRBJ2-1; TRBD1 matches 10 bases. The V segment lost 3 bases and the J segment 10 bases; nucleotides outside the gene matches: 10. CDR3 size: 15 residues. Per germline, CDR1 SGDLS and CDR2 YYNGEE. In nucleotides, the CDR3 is TGTGCCAGCAGCGGCCGGGACAGGGGTTATGGGGAGCAGTTCTTC. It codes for CASSGRDRGYGEQFF.

CDR3 region: CASSSSGGPSYNEQFF. The CDR3 DNA follows: TGCGCCAGCAGCTCTAGCGGGGGGCCCTCCTACAATGAGCAGTTCTTC. This chain connects TRBV10-1 to TRBJ2-1; 11 positions match TRBD2. In germline, CDR1 is WNHNN, CDR2 SYGVQD (reference sequence). The trim removed 6 bases at V and 0 bases at J, leaving 4 bases unmatched. This CDR3 has 16 residues.

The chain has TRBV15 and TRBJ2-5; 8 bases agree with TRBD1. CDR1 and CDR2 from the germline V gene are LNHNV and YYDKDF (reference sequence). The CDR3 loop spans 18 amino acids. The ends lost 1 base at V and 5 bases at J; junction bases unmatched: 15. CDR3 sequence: CATSRGGRGHWAEETQYF. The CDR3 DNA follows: TGTGCCACCAGCAGAGGAGGCAGGGGGCATTGGGCGGAGGAGACCCAGTACTTC.

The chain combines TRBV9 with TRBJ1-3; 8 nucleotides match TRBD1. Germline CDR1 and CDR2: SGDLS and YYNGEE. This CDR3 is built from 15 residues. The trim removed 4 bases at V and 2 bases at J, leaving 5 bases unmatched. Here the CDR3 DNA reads TGTGCCAGCAGCCCGACAGGGGCGGCTGGAAACACCATATATTTT. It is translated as CASSPTGAAGNTIYF.

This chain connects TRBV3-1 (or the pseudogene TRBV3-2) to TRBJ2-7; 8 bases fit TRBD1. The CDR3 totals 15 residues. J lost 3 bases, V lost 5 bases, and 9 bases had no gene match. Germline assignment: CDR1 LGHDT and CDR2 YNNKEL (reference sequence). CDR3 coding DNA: TGTGCCAGCAGCTCACCGGGACAGGCCAACTACGAGCAGTACTTC. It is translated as CASSSPGQANYEQYF.

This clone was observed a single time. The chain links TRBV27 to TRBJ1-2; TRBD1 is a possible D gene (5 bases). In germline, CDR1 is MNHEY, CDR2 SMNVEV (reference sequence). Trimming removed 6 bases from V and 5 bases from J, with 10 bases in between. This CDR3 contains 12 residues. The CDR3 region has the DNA TGTGCCAGCAGCGAACGGGGGTATGGCTACACCTTC. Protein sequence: CASSERGYGYTF.

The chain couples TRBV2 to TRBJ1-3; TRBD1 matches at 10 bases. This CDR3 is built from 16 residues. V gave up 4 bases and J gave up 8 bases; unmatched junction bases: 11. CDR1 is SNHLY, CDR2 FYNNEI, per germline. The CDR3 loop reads CASSGGQGRSGYTIYF. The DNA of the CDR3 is TGTGCCAGCAGTGGGGGACAGGGGCGATCGGGATACACCATATATTTT.

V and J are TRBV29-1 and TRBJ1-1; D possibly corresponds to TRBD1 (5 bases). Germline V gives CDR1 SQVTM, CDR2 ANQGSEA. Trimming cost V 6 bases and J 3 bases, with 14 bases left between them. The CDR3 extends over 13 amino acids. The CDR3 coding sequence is TGCAGCGTGGAGAGACAGTCGGACACTGAAGCTTTCTTT. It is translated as CSVERQSDTEAFF.

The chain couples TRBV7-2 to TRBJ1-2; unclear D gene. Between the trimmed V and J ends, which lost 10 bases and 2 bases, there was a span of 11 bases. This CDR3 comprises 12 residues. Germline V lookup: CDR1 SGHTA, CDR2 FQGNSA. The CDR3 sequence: CATRRSNYGYTF. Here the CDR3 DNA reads TGTGCCACCAGGAGGTCCAACTATGGCTACACCTTC.

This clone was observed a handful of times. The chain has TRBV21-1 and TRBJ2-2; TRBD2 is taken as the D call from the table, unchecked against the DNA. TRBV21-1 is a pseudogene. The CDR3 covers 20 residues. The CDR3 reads CASSKEERGGPSGFTGELFF. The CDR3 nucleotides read TGTGCCAGCAGCAAAGAGGAAAGAGGTGGGCCTAGCGGGTTCACCGGGGAGCTGTTTTTT.

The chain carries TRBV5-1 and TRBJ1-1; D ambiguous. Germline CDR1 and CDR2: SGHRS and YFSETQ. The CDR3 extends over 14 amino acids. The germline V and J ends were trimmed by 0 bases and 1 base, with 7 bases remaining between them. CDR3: CASSLGQQNTEAFF. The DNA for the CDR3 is TGCGCCAGCAGCTTGGGACAACAGAACACTGAAGCTTTCTTT.

CDR3 nucleotide sequence: TGCGCCAGCAGCCAAGATGAGAGGGCCAGGGCTTTCTTT. Residues: CASSQDERARAFF. The chain combines TRBV4-3 with TRBJ1-1; D gene unclear. V lost 0 bases to trimming and J lost 11 bases, with 13 bases between them. Per germline, CDR1 LGHNA and CDR2 YSLEER. This CDR3 spans 13 amino acids.

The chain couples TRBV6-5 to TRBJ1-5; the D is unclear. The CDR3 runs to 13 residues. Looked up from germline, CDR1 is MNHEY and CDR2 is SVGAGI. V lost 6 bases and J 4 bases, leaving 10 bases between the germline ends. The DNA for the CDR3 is TGTGCCAGCAGCCCCCTCTATAATCAGCCCCAGCATTTT. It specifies CASSPLYNQPQHF.

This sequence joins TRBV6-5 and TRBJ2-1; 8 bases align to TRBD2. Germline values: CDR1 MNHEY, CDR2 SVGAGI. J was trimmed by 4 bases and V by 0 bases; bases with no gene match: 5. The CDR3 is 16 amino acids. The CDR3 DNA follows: TGTGCCAGCAGTTACTCGGTTAGCGGGGCTTACAATGAGCAGTTCTTC. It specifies CASSYSVSGAYNEQFF.

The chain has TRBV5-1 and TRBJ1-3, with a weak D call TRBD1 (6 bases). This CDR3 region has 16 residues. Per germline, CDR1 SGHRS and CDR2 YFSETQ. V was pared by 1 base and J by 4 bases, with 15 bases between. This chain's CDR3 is CASSLTLSGAGNTIYF. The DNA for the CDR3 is TGCGCCAGCAGCTTGACCCTATCAGGGGCCGGAAACACCATATATTTT. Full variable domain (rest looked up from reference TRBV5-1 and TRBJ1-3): KAGVTQTPRYLIKTRGQQVTLSCSPISGHRSVSWYQQTPGQGLQFLFEYFSETQRNKGNFPGRFSGRQFSNSRSEMNVSTLELGDSALYLCASSLTLSGAGNTIYFGEGSWLTVV.

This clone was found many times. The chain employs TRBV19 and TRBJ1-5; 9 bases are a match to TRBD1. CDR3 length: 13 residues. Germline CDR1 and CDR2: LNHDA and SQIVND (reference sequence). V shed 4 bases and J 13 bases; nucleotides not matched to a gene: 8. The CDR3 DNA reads TGTGCCAGTAGTAGACAGGGGGGCGAAGAGCAGCATTTT. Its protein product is CASSRQGGEEQHF.

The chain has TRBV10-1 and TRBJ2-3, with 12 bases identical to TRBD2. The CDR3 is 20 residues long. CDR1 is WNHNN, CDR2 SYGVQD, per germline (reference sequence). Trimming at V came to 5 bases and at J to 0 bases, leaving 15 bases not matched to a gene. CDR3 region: CASSPGMTSGGSRSTDTQYF. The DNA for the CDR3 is TGCGCCAGCAGTCCGGGTATGACTAGCGGGGGCTCTCGTAGCACAGATACGCAGTATTTT.

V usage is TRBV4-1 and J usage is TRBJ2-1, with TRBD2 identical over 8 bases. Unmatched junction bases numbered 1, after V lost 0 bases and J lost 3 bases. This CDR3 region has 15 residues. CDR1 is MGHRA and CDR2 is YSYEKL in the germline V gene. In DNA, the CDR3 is TGCGCCAGCAGCCAAGAGGGGACTAGCTACAATGAGCAGTTCTTC. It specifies CASSQEGTSYNEQFF.

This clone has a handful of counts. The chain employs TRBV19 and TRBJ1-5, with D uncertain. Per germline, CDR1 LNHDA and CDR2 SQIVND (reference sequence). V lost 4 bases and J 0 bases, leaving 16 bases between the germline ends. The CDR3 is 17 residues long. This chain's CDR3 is CASSTISGSNSNQPQHF. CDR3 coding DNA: TGTGCCAGTAGTACTATATCAGGCTCAAATAGCAATCAGCCCCAGCATTTT.

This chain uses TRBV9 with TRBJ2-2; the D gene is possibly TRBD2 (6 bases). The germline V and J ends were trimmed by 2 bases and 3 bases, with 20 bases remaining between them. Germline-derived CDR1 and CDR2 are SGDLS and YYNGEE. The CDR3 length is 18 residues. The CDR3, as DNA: TGTGCCAGCAGCGTCCCGGGAGTGACCCATCACGACACCGGGGAGCTGTTTTTT. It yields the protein CASSVPGVTHHDTGELFF.

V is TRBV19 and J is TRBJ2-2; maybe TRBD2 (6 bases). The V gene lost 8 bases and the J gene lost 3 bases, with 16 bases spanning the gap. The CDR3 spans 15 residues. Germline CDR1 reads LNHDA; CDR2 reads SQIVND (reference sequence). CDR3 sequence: CASGRGTFYTGELFF. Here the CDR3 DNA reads TGTGCCAGTGGACGGGGGACTTTTTACACCGGGGAGCTGTTTTTT.

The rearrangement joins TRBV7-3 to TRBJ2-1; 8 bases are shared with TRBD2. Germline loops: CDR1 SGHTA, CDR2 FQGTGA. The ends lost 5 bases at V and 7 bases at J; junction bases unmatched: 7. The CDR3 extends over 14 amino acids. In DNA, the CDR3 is TGTGCCAGCAGCCCGGGGGGGCCTAAGAATGAGCAGTTCTTC. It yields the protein CASSPGGPKNEQFF.

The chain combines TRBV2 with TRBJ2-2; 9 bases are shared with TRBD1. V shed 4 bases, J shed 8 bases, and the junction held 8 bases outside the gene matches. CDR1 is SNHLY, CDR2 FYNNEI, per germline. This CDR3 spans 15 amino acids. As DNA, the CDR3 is TGTGCCAGCAGTGCACAGGGGGCGGCGAGTGGGGAGCTGTTTTTT. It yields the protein CASSAQGAASGELFF.

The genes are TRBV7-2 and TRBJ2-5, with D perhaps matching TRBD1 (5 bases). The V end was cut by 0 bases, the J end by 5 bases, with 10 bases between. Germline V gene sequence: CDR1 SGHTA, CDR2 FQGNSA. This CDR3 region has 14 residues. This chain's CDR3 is CASSLAGLRETQYF. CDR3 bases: TGTGCCAGCAGCTTAGCGGGGCTGAGGGAGACCCAGTACTTC. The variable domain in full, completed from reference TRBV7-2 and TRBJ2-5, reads GAGVSQSPSNKVTEKGKDVELRCDPISGHTALYWYRQSLGQGLEFLIYFQGNSAPDKSGLPSDRFSAERTGGSVSTLTIQRTQQEDSAVYLCASSLAGLRETQYFGPGTRLLVL.

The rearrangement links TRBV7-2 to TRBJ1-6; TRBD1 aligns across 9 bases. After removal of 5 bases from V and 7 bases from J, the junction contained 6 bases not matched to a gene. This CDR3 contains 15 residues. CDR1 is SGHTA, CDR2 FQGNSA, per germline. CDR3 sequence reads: CASSAWTGDNSPLHF. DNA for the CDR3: TGTGCCAGCAGCGCCTGGACAGGGGACAATTCACCCCTCCACTTT.

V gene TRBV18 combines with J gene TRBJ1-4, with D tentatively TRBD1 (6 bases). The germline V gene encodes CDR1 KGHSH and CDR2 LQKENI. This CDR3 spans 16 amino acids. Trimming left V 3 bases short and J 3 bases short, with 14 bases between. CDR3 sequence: CASSPGLGAANEKLFF. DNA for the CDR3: TGTGCCAGCTCACCGGGTTTGGGGGCAGCTAATGAAAAACTGTTTTTT.

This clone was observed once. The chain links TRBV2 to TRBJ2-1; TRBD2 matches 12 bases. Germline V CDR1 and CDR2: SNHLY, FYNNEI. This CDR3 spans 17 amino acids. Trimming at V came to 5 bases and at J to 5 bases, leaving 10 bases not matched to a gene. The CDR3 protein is CASSRRTSGALHNEQFF. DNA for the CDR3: TGTGCCAGCAGTAGACGGACTAGCGGGGCACTCCACAATGAGCAGTTCTTC.

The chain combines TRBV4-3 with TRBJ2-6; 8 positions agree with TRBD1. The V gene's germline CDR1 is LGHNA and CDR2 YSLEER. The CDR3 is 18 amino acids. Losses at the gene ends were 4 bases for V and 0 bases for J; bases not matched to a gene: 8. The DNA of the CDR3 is TGCGCCAGCAGCCCCTCTACAGGGGGAGTCTCTGGGGCCAACGTCCTGACTTTC. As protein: CASSPSTGGVSGANVLTF.

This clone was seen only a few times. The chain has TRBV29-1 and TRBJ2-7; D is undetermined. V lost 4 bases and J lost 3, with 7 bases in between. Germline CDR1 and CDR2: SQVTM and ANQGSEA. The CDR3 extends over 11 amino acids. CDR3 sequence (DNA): TGCAGCGTTGTATCAGGCTACGAGCAGTACTTC. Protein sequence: CSVVSGYEQYF.